This T cell receptor beta chain came from a study of blood T cell repertoires in COVID-19. Across the whole study: The origin of the acute and convalescent COVID-19 samples was the United States, Italy and Spain. From T cells, B-cell-depleted T cells, or PBMCs came the material, which was cDNA or gDNA.

Per the original methods: Scientists estimated how many nucleated cells there were by amplifying reference gene primers. The method was immunoSEQ multiplex PCR; TCRdb's version includes in-frame clones alone and lacks a portion of them. The D gene and trimming were derived from the DNA, and the V and J assignments and clone size from that table. The sample contains 30,000 to 40,000 clones, around 90% of which appear only once. V was shortened by 7 bases and J by 2 bases, with 21 bases between the two germline ends. The CDR3 loop spans 16 amino acids. From germline, CDR1 is SGHRS and CDR2 YFSETQ. The receptor was isolated from a man in his fifties or sixties with active or convalescent COVID-19. V gene TRBV5-1 combines with J gene TRBJ1-2, with a possible D match to TRBD1 (5 bases). The sequencing sample was made of peripheral blood. CDR3 loop: CASAEGTGRINYGYTF. In DNA, the CDR3 is TGCGCCAGCGCCGAAGGGACTGGACGGATCAACTATGGCTACACCTTC. Full variable domain (outside the CDR3, taken from reference TRBV5-1 and TRBJ1-2): KAGVTQTPRYLIKTRGQQVTLSCSPISGHRSVSWYQQTPGQGLQFLFEYFSETQRNKGNFPGRFSGRQFSNSRSEMNVSTLELGDSALYLCASAEGTGRINYGYTFGSGTRLTVV.